The rows below give T cell receptor beta chains drawn from one sample of a study of CD8+ T cells in alopecia areata. Sequencing used immunoSEQ multiplex PCR; TCRdb keeps in-frame clones, though not all of them. This table has 150,000 to 250,000 clones, about three fifths appearing once. The source was CD4+ T cells sorted from blood, collected at week 24, from a patient treated with tofacitinib. These receptors all come from a human donor with alopecia areata. CDR3s include the opening cysteine and the closing phenylalanine or tryptophan. A D gene is named only where the DNA matches it firmly. The listing skips clone size in some rows; elsewhere it reads once, few, many or a size class.

>.|.|TRBJ1-1|14|TRBV10-3
CAISASDQNTEAFF
TGTGCCATCTCGGCCTCAGACCAGAACACTGAAGCTTTCTTT
>.|.|TRBJ2-3|12|TRBV29-1
CSVETGTDTQYF
TGCAGCGTTGAGACAGGCACAGATACGCAGTATTTT
>.|.|TRBJ2-5|15|TRBV27
CASSLSVPYQETQYF
TGTGCCAGCAGTTTATCGGTGCCCTACCAAGAGACCCAGTACTTC
>.|.|TRBJ1-6|14|TRBV5-4
CASSDRLYNSPLHF
TGTGCCAGCAGCGACAGGTTGTATAATTCACCCCTCCACTTT
>.|few|TRBJ2-5|12|TRBV7-9
CASSLAQHTQYF
TGTGCCAGCAGCTTAGCCCAACACACCCAGTACTTC
>.|.|TRBJ1-1|11|TRBV20-1
CSARSTPEAFF
TGCAGTGCTAGATCGACACCTGAAGCTTTCTTT
>.|.|TRBJ2-5|14|TRBV5-1
CASSWGTLQETQYF
TGCGCCAGCAGCTGGGGAACACTTCAAGAGACCCAGTACTTC
>TRBD2|.|TRBJ2-5|16|TRBV28
CASRGTSGSERVTQYF
TGTGCCAGCAGGGGGACTAGCGGGAGTGAGAGGGTGACCCAGTACTTC
>.|.|TRBJ2-3|16|TRBV7-3
CASSLNPGASTDTQYF
TGTGCCAGCAGCTTAAATCCAGGAGCTAGCACAGATACGCAGTATTTT
>.|.|TRBJ2-5|13|TRBV29-1
CSVRVGPQETQYF
TGCAGCGTTAGGGTTGGACCCCAAGAGACCCAGTACTTC
>.|few|TRBJ2-7|13|TRBV29-1
CSVEAPGKGEQYF
TGCAGCGTTGAAGCCCCAGGGAAGGGGGAGCAGTACTTC
>TRBD1|.|TRBJ1-5|14|TRBV7-2
CASSHGQGNQPQHF
TGTGCCAGCAGCCATGGACAGGGGAATCAGCCCCAGCATTTT
>.|once|TRBJ2-5|11|TRBV29-1
CSVGKGETQYF
TGCAGCGTTGGGAAGGGTGAGACCCAGTACTTC
>.|.|TRBJ2-3|13|TRBV7-2
CASGSSGTDTQYF
TGTGCCAGCGGATCTAGCGGCACAGATACGCAGTATTTT
>TRBD2|.|TRBJ2-5|16|TRBV11-2
CASSLGLAGGEETQYF
TGTGCCAGCAGCCTGGGACTAGCGGGGGGGGAAGAGACCCAGTACTTC
>.|.|TRBJ2-7|12|TRBV28
CASSLPRLVKYF
TGTGCCAGCAGTTTACCCCGACTAGTGAAGTACTTC
>.|.|TRBJ2-5|14|TRBV25-1
CASSEYNRAETQYF
TGTGCCAGCAGTGAATATAACAGGGCTGAGACCCAGTACTTC
>.|.|TRBJ2-3|15|TRBV29-1
CSAQRLRANTDTQYF
TGCAGCGCCCAACGACTGAGAGCAAACACAGATACGCAGTATTTT
>.|.|TRBJ2-5|12|TRBV2
CASKGVAETQYF
TGTGCCAGCAAGGGAGTGGCAGAGACCCAGTACTTC
>.|once|TRBJ1-2|14|TRBV5-5
CASSSTTGPYGYTF
TGTGCCAGCAGCAGCACCACAGGGCCTTATGGCTACACCTTC
>TRBD2|.|TRBJ2-3|17|TRBV11-1
CASSFEQRGGSTDTQYF
TGTGCCAGCAGCTTCGAGCAGCGGGGGGGCAGCACAGATACGCAGTATTTT
>.|few|TRBJ2-2|12|TRBV7-2
CASSSRQGELFF
TGTGCCAGCAGCTCACGACAGGGGGAGCTGTTTTTT
>.|medium-sized|TRBJ2-3|14|TRBV7-2
CASSPGLGTDTQYF
TGTGCCAGCAGCCCGGGACTCGGCACAGATACGCAGTATTTT
>.|.|TRBJ1-5|13|TRBV30
CAWNVESDQPQHF
TGTGCCTGGAATGTCGAGAGTGATCAGCCCCAGCATTTT
>.|.|TRBJ2-7|13|TRBV27
CASSPRRALEQYF
TGTGCCAGCAGTCCCCGGAGGGCCCTCGAGCAGTACTTC
>.|.|TRBJ2-7|13|TRBV11-2
CASSLATKYEQYF
TGTGCCAGCAGCTTAGCCACAAAATACGAGCAGTACTTC
>TRBD1|few|TRBJ2-1|15|TRBV10-3
CAISGPGTGAHEQFF
TGTGCCATCAGTGGTCCAGGGACAGGGGCTCATGAGCAGTTCTTC
>TRBD1|few|TRBJ2-1|15|TRBV7-9
CASSPTGVGYNEQFF
TGTGCCAGCAGCCCTACAGGGGTAGGGTACAATGAGCAGTTCTTC
>.|.|TRBJ1-2|15|TRBV9
CASSPNPDTHYGYTF
TGTGCCAGCAGCCCTAATCCGGACACCCACTATGGCTACACCTTC
>TRBD1|few|TRBJ2-5|15|TRBV7-2
CASSFRGLVEETQYF
TGTGCCAGCAGCTTCAGGGGGCTAGTAGAGGAGACCCAGTACTTC
>.|few|TRBJ1-6|12|TRBV2
CASRPGPSPLHF
TGTGCCAGCAGGCCCGGGCCTTCACCCCTCCACTTT
>.|.|TRBJ2-1|13|TRBV6-1
CASELSGTNEQFF
TGTGCCAGCGAGTTATCAGGGACCAATGAGCAGTTCTTC
>.|.|TRBJ2-5|15|TRBV7-9
CASSFGADTQETQYF
TGTGCCAGCAGCTTCGGGGCAGATACTCAAGAGACCCAGTACTTC
>TRBD1|.|TRBJ2-1|14|TRBV5-5
CASSHGQGYNEQFF
TGTGCCAGCAGCCACGGACAGGGGTACAATGAGCAGTTCTTC
>TRBD2|.|TRBJ2-1|16|TRBV4-1
CASSQGLAARYNEQFF
TGCGCCAGCAGCCAGGGACTAGCGGCCCGATACAATGAGCAGTTCTTC
>.|.|TRBJ1-2|16|TRBV19
CASSITTGSRDYGYTF
TGTGCCAGTAGTATAACTACAGGGAGTCGCGACTATGGCTACACCTTC
>.|.|TRBJ2-3|18|TRBV18
CASSPPFAGILRTDTQYF
TGTGCCAGCTCACCACCATTCGCGGGGATACTTCGCACAGATACGCAGTATTTT
>TRBD2|.|TRBJ2-7|17|TRBV4-1
CASSRERTSGRAGEQYF
TGCGCCAGCAGCCGCGAAAGGACTAGCGGGAGGGCCGGGGAGCAGTACTTC
>TRBD2|.|TRBJ2-5|14|TRBV5-1
CASSDGLAGAGRYF
TGCGCCAGCAGCGACGGACTAGCGGGAGCAGGCCGGTACTTC
>TRBD1|.|TRBJ2-7|12|TRBV29-1
CSVGTGSYEQYF
TGCAGCGTCGGGACAGGGTCCTACGAGCAGTACTTC
>TRBD2|.|TRBJ2-5|13|TRBV29-1
CSVLAGTSETQYF
TGCAGCGTTCTAGCGGGGACATCAGAGACCCAGTACTTC
>TRBD1|.|TRBJ2-1|15|TRBV18
CASSTAPGQDNEQFF
TGTGCCAGCTCAACGGCACCGGGACAGGACAATGAGCAGTTCTTC
>.|.|TRBJ2-3|17|TRBV25-1
CASSSLATGGGTDTQYF
TGTGCCAGCAGCTCACTCGCAACAGGGGGGGGGACAGATACGCAGTATTTT
>.|.|TRBJ2-7|14|TRBV5-1
CASSLEAGRGEQYF
TGCGCCAGCAGCTTGGAGGCAGGGAGAGGCGAGCAGTACTTC
>.|.|TRBJ2-7|12|TRBV7-9
CASSLVTHEQYF
TGTGCCAGCAGCTTAGTAACCCACGAGCAGTACTTC
>TRBD1|.|TRBJ1-4|13|TRBV29-1
CSVLDRAHEKLFF
TGCAGCGTCCTGGACAGGGCTCATGAAAAACTGTTTTTT
>.|.|TRBJ2-1|10|TRBV7-2
CAAGIHEQFF
TGTGCCGCAGGGATTCATGAGCAGTTCTTC
>.|.|TRBJ2-5|13|TRBV5-1
CASSLSGGETQYF
TGCGCCAGCAGCTTATCGGGTGGAGAGACCCAGTACTTC
>.|few|TRBJ2-5|13|TRBV29-1
CSVAANSQETQYF
TGCAGCGTTGCGGCGAACAGCCAAGAGACCCAGTACTTC
>.|.|TRBJ2-4|13|TRBV25-1
CASSESGKNIQYF
TGTGCCAGCAGTGAATCCGGAAAAAACATTCAGTACTTC
>.|few|TRBJ2-2|12|TRBV23-1
CASSQEFGELFF
TGCGCCAGCAGTCAGGAGTTCGGGGAGCTGTTTTTT
>.|.|TRBJ2-7|12|TRBV7-2
CASSPRSYEQYF
TGTGCCAGCAGCCCCCGCTCCTACGAGCAGTACTTC
>.|.|TRBJ1-6|12|TRBV29-1
CSVRNSNSPLHF
TGCAGCGTTCGGAACAGCAATTCACCCCTCCACTTT
>.|few|TRBJ2-3|16|TRBV7-9
CASSSVLVGSTDTQYF
TGTGCCAGCAGCTCTGTTCTTGTAGGTAGCACAGATACGCAGTATTTT
>.|.|TRBJ1-1|14|TRBV5-6
CASSLIQGNTEAFF
TGTGCCAGCAGCTTGATACAGGGTAACACTGAAGCTTTCTTT
>TRBD1|.|TRBJ1-1|16|TRBV5-1
CASSSVGQGWDTEAFF
TGCGCCAGCAGCTCGGTAGGACAGGGTTGGGACACTGAAGCTTTCTTT
>.|few|TRBJ1-5|15|TRBV27
CASSFSGGSNQPQHF
TGTGCCAGCAGTTTTTCAGGAGGGAGCAATCAGCCCCAGCATTTT
>.|few|TRBJ2-7|15|TRBV6-6
CASKSNGAPSYEQYF
TGTGCCAGCAAATCTAACGGGGCGCCGTCCTACGAGCAGTACTTC
>TRBD1|.|TRBJ1-3|15|TRBV25-1
CASSSTGGAGNTIYF
TGTGCCAGCAGTTCCACAGGGGGGGCTGGAAACACCATATATTTT
>.|once|TRBJ2-5|15|TRBV19
CASRARRGIQETQYF
TGTGCCAGTAGGGCCCGTCGAGGGATCCAAGAGACCCAGTACTTC